What follows are 19 T cell receptor beta chains derived from one specimen sequenced in a study of T cell changes during pregnancy in multiple sclerosis. Profiling relied on immunoSEQ multiplex PCR, and the TCRdb table lists in-frame clones only, not all of them. Counted here are about 45,000 clones, around nine tenths occurring once; the ten biggest clones make up about 2%. The material was peripheral blood, obtained in the first trimester of pregnancy. The source is a female donor with multiple sclerosis, enrolled in a pregnancy study.

This clone came up once. V is TRBV11-2 and J is TRBJ2-3; D is unclear. The CDR3 extends over 17 amino acids. Per the germline V gene, CDR1 is SGHAT and CDR2 is FQNNGV. V was clipped by 5 bases and J by 1 base, with 19 bases between them. This chain's CDR3 is CASSPRLLDLRTDTQYF. The CDR3 DNA follows: TGTGCCAGCAGCCCCCGCCTGCTAGACCTACGCACAGATACGCAGTATTTT.

This clone was seen only a few times. The chain uses TRBV6-5 and TRBJ2-5, with TRBD1 matching 10 bases. CDR1 and CDR2 (germline): MNHEY, SVGAGI. J was trimmed by 2 bases and V by 4 bases; bases with no gene match: 4. The CDR3 has 15 residues. The CDR3 sequence: CASSWRTGGQETQYF. Here the CDR3 DNA reads TGTGCCAGCAGTTGGCGGACAGGGGGTCAAGAGACCCAGTACTTC.

The rearrangement links TRBV4-2 to TRBJ2-5; 14 nucleotides agree with TRBD2. The CDR3 totals 22 residues. From germline, CDR1 is LGHNA and CDR2 YNFKEQ. The J segment lost 1 base and the V segment lost 4 bases, leaving 20 bases of the junction unmatched. CDR3 region: CASSRGVGALGLAGELQETQYF. CDR3 nucleotides: TGTGCCAGCAGCCGCGGGGTGGGTGCGCTGGGACTAGCGGGGGAACTCCAAGAGACCCAGTACTTC.

The rearrangement uses TRBV4-1 and TRBJ2-3; 11 bases are shared with TRBD2. CDR3 length: 15 amino acids. Germline V gives CDR1 MGHRA, CDR2 YSYEKL. V lost 3 bases, J lost 4 bases, and 3 bases stayed unmatched. CDR3 sequence (DNA): TGCGCCAGCAGCCATAATAGCGGGGGGGCAGATACGCAGTATTTT. As protein: CASSHNSGGADTQYF.

The V gene is TRBV7-2, the J gene TRBJ2-2; 11 nucleotides agree with TRBD2. Losses at the gene ends were 4 bases for V and 5 bases for J; bases not matched to a gene: 9. This CDR3 spans 17 amino acids. Germline assignment: CDR1 SGHTA and CDR2 FQGNSA. CDR3 residues: CASSSRLAGSGTGELFF. CDR3 in DNA: TGTGCCAGCAGCTCGCGACTAGCGGGGTCAGGGACCGGGGAGCTGTTTTTT.

J is TRBJ2-5 and V is TRBV29-1, with TRBD1 matching 8 bases. The CDR3 has 14 residues. Germline V gene data show CDR1 as SQVTM and CDR2 as ANQGSEA. Trimming at V came to 6 bases and at J to 5 bases, leaving 11 bases not matched to a gene. The CDR3 DNA sequence: TGCAGCGTCGACCTACAGGGGGTTGGGGAGACCCAGTACTTC. This encodes CSVDLQGVGETQYF.

V and J are TRBV19 and TRBJ1-5, with TRBD1 matching over 7 bases. The V gene end was trimmed by 4 bases and the J gene end by 0 bases; junction bases not matched to a gene: 3. The CDR3 is 15 residues long. Germline V gene sequence: CDR1 LNHDA, CDR2 SQIVND (reference sequence). In DNA, the CDR3 is TGTGCCAGTAGTAGCAGGGGGGATAGCAATCAGCCCCAGCATTTT. Its protein is CASSSRGDSNQPQHF.

This clone was seen only once. The rearrangement links TRBV30 to TRBJ1-4; the D gene is possibly TRBD1 (5 bases). This CDR3 has 15 residues. The germline CDR1 and CDR2 sequences are GTSNPN and SVGIG (reference sequence). V was trimmed by 0 bases and J by 8 bases, leaving 16 bases between them. DNA for the CDR3: TGTGCCTGGAGTGTTGGGGTGGTCAGGGCCGAAAAACTGTTTTTT. It codes for CAWSVGVVRAEKLFF. Complete variable domain (other parts from reference TRBV30 and TRBJ1-4): SQTIHQWPATLVQPVGSPLSLECTVEGTSNPNLYWYRQAAGRGLQLLFYSVGIGQISSEVPQNLSASRPQDRQFILSSKKLLLSDSGFYLCAWSVGVVRAEKLFFGSGTQLSVL.

This sequence joins TRBV28 and TRBJ2-1; 9 bases align to TRBD2. The CDR3 is 17 amino acids. Germline lookup yields CDR1 MDHEN and CDR2 SYDVKM. The ends lost 5 bases at V and 5 bases at J; junction bases unmatched: 13. The CDR3 protein is CASSLYGGGGADNEQFF. CDR3 bases: TGTGCCAGCAGTCTCTATGGGGGCGGGGGGGCCGACAATGAGCAGTTCTTC. Supplemented by reference TRBV28 and TRBJ2-1, the full variable domain reads DVKVTQSSRYLVKRTGEKVFLECVQDMDHENMFWYRQDPGLGLRLIYFSYDVKMKEKGDIPEGYSVSREKKERFSLILESASTNQTSMYLCASSLYGGGGADNEQFFGPGTRLTVL.

The rearrangement joins TRBV7-2 to TRBJ1-1; TRBD1 agrees at 10 bases. CDR1 and CDR2 from the germline V gene are SGHTA and FQGNSA. This CDR3 spans 14 amino acids. The ends lost 5 bases at V and 5 bases at J; junction bases unmatched: 5. CDR3 coding DNA: TGTGCCAGCAGCCGACAGGGGGCGCAGACTGAAGCTTTCTTT. Amino acids: CASSRQGAQTEAFF.

V and J are TRBV28 and TRBJ1-3; D unclear. Germline V lookup: CDR1 MDHEN, CDR2 SYDVKM. Trimming took 10 bases from V and 2 from J, leaving 12 bases between them. The CDR3 is 13 amino acids. CDR3 loop: CAIARGPGNTIYF. The CDR3 DNA reads as TGTGCCATAGCCCGGGGTCCTGGAAACACCATATATTTT.

The chain carries TRBV11-2 and TRBJ1-1; tentative D call: TRBD1 (5 bases). V lost 0 bases and J lost 10, with 15 bases in between. Germline V gene lookup returns CDR1 SGHAT and CDR2 FQNNGV. CDR3 size: 14 residues. The CDR3 spells CASSLDRGWGGAFF. The CDR3 bases are TGTGCCAGCAGCTTAGATCGAGGTTGGGGGGGAGCTTTCTTT.

This chain joins TRBV7-9 and TRBJ1-6, with D possibly matching TRBD1 (6 bases). Germline V gene data show CDR1 as SEHNR and CDR2 as FQNEAQ (reference sequence). CDR3 length equals 15 residues. V lost 2 bases, J lost 9 bases, and 14 bases lay in between. CDR3 nucleotide sequence: TGTGCCAGCAGCTTACCACAGGGAAGGGGTTCACCCCTCCACTTT. This codes for CASSLPQGRGSPLHF.

This rearrangement joins TRBV11-2 to TRBJ1-2; D possibly corresponds to TRBD1 (6 bases). With 5 bases removed from V and 5 bases from J, the gap between germline ends came to 18 bases. The CDR3 consists of 15 residues. Germline V lookup: CDR1 SGHAT, CDR2 FQNNGV. The CDR3: CASSPAADRMYGYTF. The CDR3 coding sequence is TGTGCCAGCAGCCCTGCCGCTGACAGGATGTATGGCTACACCTTC.

This chain links TRBV28 with TRBJ2-1; 13 nucleotides align to TRBD2. This CDR3 region has 18 residues. The germline V gene has CDR1 MDHEN and CDR2 SYDVKM. Unmatched junction bases numbered 13, after V lost 11 bases and J lost 0 bases. Here the CDR3 reads CAVLETSGGQSSYNEQFF. The CDR3 region has the DNA TGTGCCGTACTAGAGACTAGCGGGGGGCAGAGCTCCTACAATGAGCAGTTCTTC.

In the case of this clone: Different DNA sequences within this sample yield the same CDR3. The chain links TRBV18 to TRBJ1-2; 10 nucleotides agree with TRBD1. V was pared by 0 bases and J by 4 bases, with 5 bases of the junction left unmatched. This CDR3 spans 16 amino acids. Germline assignment: CDR1 KGHSH and CDR2 LQKENI. The CDR3 DNA reads as TGTGCCAGCTCACCACCCGGACAGGGGGTTGCCTATGGCTACACCTTC. It is translated as CASSPPGQGVAYGYTF.

This clone was observed a single time. V and J are TRBV7-2 and TRBJ1-6; TRBD1 is a possible D gene (6 bases). Trimming pared 1 base from V and 10 bases from J, leaving 11 bases between. The germline CDR1 and CDR2 sequences are SGHTA and FQGNSA. The CDR3 extends over 14 amino acids. The CDR3 loop reads CASSLDRVRSPLHF. In DNA form, the CDR3 reads TGTGCCAGCAGCTTAGACAGGGTGAGGTCACCCCTCCACTTT.

This clone has more than one count but fewer than ten. The J gene is TRBJ1-6, the V gene TRBV6-7; TRBD1 is a possible D gene (6 bases). TRBV6-7 carries the ORF label, with uncertain function. The CDR3 runs 15 residues. V lost 2 bases and J 6 bases, leaving 11 bases between the germline ends. The CDR3 nucleotides are TGTGCCAGCAGTTACGTCCAGGGGTGTAATTCACCCCTCCACTTT. Translated, it gives CASSYVQGCNSPLHF.

V is TRBV5-1 and J is TRBJ1-5, with D unclear. The CDR3 contains 14 residues. In germline, CDR1 is SGHRS, CDR2 YFSETQ. V was shortened by 2 bases and J by 4 bases, with 10 bases between the two germline ends. CDR3 sequence reads: CASSFGQPNQPQHF. In nucleotides, the CDR3 is TGCGCCAGCAGCTTTGGGCAGCCTAATCAGCCCCAGCATTTT.